The next 17 T cell receptor beta chains were all read from a single sample in a study of response to subunit inactivated influenza vaccine. TCRdb re-derived calls from the RT-PCR reads in MiXCR, one entry per CDR3 protein. The repertoire holds around 190,000 distinct CDR3 sequences, with 14% as singletons. This sample comprised CD8+ T cells sorted from PBMCs, obtained 4 to 6 days after vaccination. The receptors stem from a man in his fifties who received an inactivated influenza vaccine.

This clonotype has only a few counts. V gene TRBV7-8 combines with J gene TRBJ2-1; weak D call: TRBD2 (6 bases). The ends were cut back, 4 bases at V and 4 bases at J, with 17 bases in the middle. Germline CDR1 and CDR2: SGHVS and FQNEAQ. This CDR3 spans 16 amino acids. The CDR3 here is CASSSPTSPPYNEQFF. The CDR3 DNA follows: TGTGCCAGCAGCTCGCCCACTAGCCCCCCGTACAATGAGCAGTTCTTC.

The rearrangement joins TRBV2 to TRBJ2-7, with D unresolved. Germline CDR1 reads SNHLY; CDR2 reads FYNNEI. V dropped 10 bases and J dropped 2 bases, with 15 bases sitting between them. The CDR3 covers 13 residues. DNA for the CDR3: TGTGCCACAATGGGTGGTAGGGCCTACGAGCAGTACTTC. Amino acid sequence: CATMGGRAYEQYF. The full variable domain, in which reference TRBV2 and TRBJ2-7 provide the parts outside the CDR3, is EPEVTQTPSHQVTQMGQEVILRCVPISNHLYFYWYRQILGQKVEFLVSFYNNEISEKSEIFDDQFSVERPDGSNFTLKIRSTKLEDSAMYFCATMGGRAYEQYFGPGTRLTVT.

V usage is TRBV9 and J usage is TRBJ2-4, with D possibly being TRBD1 (6 bases). The V end lost 0 bases, the J end lost 7 bases, and 11 bases lay between the germline ends. Germline values: CDR1 SGDLS, CDR2 YYNGEE. CDR3 size: 14 residues. In nucleotides, the CDR3 is TGTGCCAGCAGCGTAGCTTTTCAGGGGAACATTCAGTACTTC. Protein: CASSVAFQGNIQYF.

This chain connects TRBV24-1 to TRBJ2-1; D might be TRBD2 (6 bases). The CDR3 totals 15 residues. Germline CDR1 and CDR2: KGHDR and SFDVKD. Trimming cost V 1 base and J 3 bases, with 9 bases left between them. CDR3 DNA: TGTGCCACCAGTGATTTTGGGGGGTTCTACAATGAGCAGTTCTTC. Protein sequence: CATSDFGGFYNEQFF.

This clonotype was seen a few times. The chain joins TRBV5-1 to TRBJ2-1, with TRBD2 matching over 13 bases. The V gene's germline CDR1 is SGHRS and CDR2 YFSETQ. The CDR3 extends over 19 amino acids. The junction had 14 bases not matched to a gene; V was cut back by 4 bases and J by 4 bases. The CDR3 DNA sequence: TGCGCCAGCAGCGGGCAGGGAGAGGGGACTAGCGGGGTTTACAATGAGCAGTTCTTC. Translating it yields CASSGQGEGTSGVYNEQFF.

This chain connects TRBV9 to TRBJ2-1; D perhaps matches TRBD2 (5 bases). The CDR3 is made up of 17 amino acids. Germline CDR1 and CDR2: SGDLS and YYNGEE. V lost 0 bases to trimming and J lost 4 bases, with 17 bases between them. The CDR3 nucleotides are TGTGCCAGCAGCGTAGCCCGGGCGGCCTCGGGGTACAATGAGCAGTTCTTC. Translating gives CASSVARAASGYNEQFF.

This rearrangement joins TRBV4-3 to TRBJ2-3, with D possibly being TRBD2 (6 bases). The CDR3 spans 16 residues. With 0 bases removed from V and 6 bases from J, the gap between germline ends came to 16 bases. Germline V gives CDR1 LGHNA, CDR2 YSLEER. CDR3: CASSQDPRLGPDTQYF. DNA of the CDR3: TGCGCCAGCAGCCAAGATCCCAGACTAGGGCCGGATACGCAGTATTTT.

This clonotype was observed a handful of times. CDR3 sequence reads: CASSQAGANYEQYF. The DNA for the CDR3 is TGCGCCAGCAGCCAGGCTGGGGCCAACTACGAGCAGTACTTC. The V gene is TRBV4-1, the J gene TRBJ2-7, with D maybe TRBD1 (5 bases). This CDR3 spans 14 amino acids. Trimming stripped 3 bases from V and 3 bases from J, with 12 bases between. CDR1 is MGHRA, CDR2 YSYEKL, per germline.

This clonotype has more than one count but fewer than ten. V gene TRBV12-3 or TRBV12-4 combines with J gene TRBJ2-3, with D maybe TRBD1 (5 bases). This CDR3 region has 11 residues. The V end was cut by 7 bases, the J end by 7 bases, with 9 bases between. CDR3 region: CASTQGYTQYF. The CDR3 DNA reads as TGTGCCAGCACCCAGGGTTATACGCAGTATTTT.

This clonotype was seen many times. The chain employs TRBV27 and TRBJ2-7, with unresolved D. This CDR3 is 15 amino acids long. In germline, CDR1 is MNHEY, CDR2 SMNVEV (reference sequence). Trimming stripped 4 bases from V and 6 bases from J, with 19 bases between. The CDR3 region has the DNA TGTGCCAGCAGTTACACCGTAGCAGGAATATTCGAGCAGTACTTC. Residues: CASSYTVAGIFEQYF.

This clonotype was recorded many times. The V and J genes are TRBV7-9 and TRBJ1-1; no reliable D call. V gave up 1 base and J gave up 8 bases, with 14 bases separating them. Germline values: CDR1 SEHNR, CDR2 FQNEAQ (reference sequence). This CDR3 has 14 residues. The CDR3 coding sequence is TGTGCCAGCAGCTTAGGGCCCGCTAGAGGAGAAGCTTTCTTT. Amino acids: CASSLGPARGEAFF.

This clonotype was recorded at least ten times. The rearrangement joins TRBV7-2 to TRBJ2-7; TRBD2 agrees at 10 bases. CDR3 length equals 19 residues. CDR1 is SGHTA, CDR2 FQGNSA, per germline. The V segment lost 0 bases and the J segment 1 base; nucleotides outside the gene matches: 12. The CDR3 is CASSLAVSAGGLWSYEQYF. CDR3 coding DNA: TGTGCCAGCAGCTTAGCTGTTTCAGCGGGGGGGCTGTGGTCCTACGAGCAGTACTTC.

This clonotype was found many times. The chain combines TRBV6-1 with TRBJ2-1; TRBD1 might be the D (5 bases). Germline V lookup: CDR1 MNHNS, CDR2 SASEGT. CDR3 length: 14 residues. Trimming cost V 0 bases and J 5 bases, with 8 bases left between them. The CDR3 DNA follows: TGTGCCAGCAGTGAAGCCCCAGGGAACAATGAGCAGTTCTTC. It codes for CASSEAPGNNEQFF.

This clonotype was counted only a few times. V is TRBV7-8 and J is TRBJ2-1; 7 nucleotides align to TRBD1. The CDR3 has 20 amino acids. V dropped 1 base and J dropped 1; count of bases not matched to a gene: 16. CDR1 is SGHVS, CDR2 FQNEAQ, per germline. Here the CDR3 DNA reads TGTGCCAGCAGCTTAGGGCCCACCTCCCGGACAGGTCTATCCTACAATGAGCAGTTCTTC. It is translated as CASSLGPTSRTGLSYNEQFF.

The V and J genes are TRBV6-1 and TRBJ2-5; TRBD1 matches at 9 bases. CDR1 is MNHNS and CDR2 is SASEGT in the germline V gene. The CDR3 is 15 residues long. V was pared by 6 bases and J by 5 bases, with 10 bases of the junction left unmatched. The CDR3 DNA is TGTGCCAGCAGCGACCGGGACAGGGTTTTTGAGACCCAGTACTTC. Translating gives CASSDRDRVFETQYF.

This chain links TRBV29-1 with TRBJ2-5; 11 bases line up with TRBD1. Germline V lookup: CDR1 SQVTM, CDR2 ANQGSEA. Trimming removed 8 bases from V and 5 bases from J; junction bases left unmatched: 10. The CDR3 spans 14 residues. The CDR3: CSTLWDRGAETQYF. The DNA of the CDR3 is TGCAGCACTCTGTGGGACAGGGGGGCGGAGACCCAGTACTTC.

The V and J genes are TRBV24-1 and TRBJ1-4; D unclear. The germline gives CDR1 KGHDR, CDR2 SFDVKD. CDR3 length: 16 residues. Trimming removed 5 bases from V and 4 bases from J, with 16 bases in between. In nucleotides, the CDR3 is TGTGCCACCAGTGGAGCGGCAAGGCTTTATAATGAAAAACTGTTTTTT. This translates into CATSGAARLYNEKLFF.